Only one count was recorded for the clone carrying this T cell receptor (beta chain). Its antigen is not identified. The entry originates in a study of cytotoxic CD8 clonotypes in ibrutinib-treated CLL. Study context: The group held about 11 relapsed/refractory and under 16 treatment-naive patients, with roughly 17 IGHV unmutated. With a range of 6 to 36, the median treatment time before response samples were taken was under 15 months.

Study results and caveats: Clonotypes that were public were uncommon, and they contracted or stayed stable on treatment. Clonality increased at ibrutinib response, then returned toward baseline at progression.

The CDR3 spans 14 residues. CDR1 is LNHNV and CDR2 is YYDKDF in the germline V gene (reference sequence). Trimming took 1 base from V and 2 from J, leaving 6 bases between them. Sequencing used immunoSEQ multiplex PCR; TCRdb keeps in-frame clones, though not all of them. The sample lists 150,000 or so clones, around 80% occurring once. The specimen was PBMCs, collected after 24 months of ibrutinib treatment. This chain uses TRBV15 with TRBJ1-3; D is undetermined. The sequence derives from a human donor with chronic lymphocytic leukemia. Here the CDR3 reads CATSRGLAGNTIYF. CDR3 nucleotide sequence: TGTGCCACCAGCAGAGGGTTAGCTGGAAACACCATATATTTT.